These T cell receptor beta chains were read from a single sample in a study of identical twins. One entry per CDR3 protein results from TCRdb running MiXCR on the 5' RACE reads. The repertoire holds about 430,000 distinct CDR3 sequences, with approximately 17% as singletons. Sequencing was carried out using naive T cells sorted from blood. Receptors originate from a man aged 45 to 65 in good health. CDR3s include the opening cysteine and the closing phenylalanine or tryptophan. The D gene is left open where the match is weak. Clone size, where shown, is once, few, many, or a class for clones that have expanded.

d_call	v_call	j_call	clone_size	cdr3_nt	cdr3_aa
TRBD1	TRBV7-8	TRBJ2-1	NA	TGTGCCAGCAGCGTGCACGAGGGGGCCAATGAGCAGTTCTTC	CASSVHEGANEQFF
NA	TRBV10-3	TRBJ2-1	NA	TGTGCCACCCAGGAAGCCGGGACTTACAATGAGCAGTTCTTC	CATQEAGTYNEQFF
TRBD1	TRBV5-1	TRBJ2-2	many	TGCGCCAGCAGCGCCGGACAGGGGACGGGGGAGCTGTTTTTT	CASSAGQGTGELFF
TRBD1	TRBV7-8	TRBJ2-2	few	TGTGCCAGCAGCCGCGCCGGGACAGACACCGGGGAGCTGTTTTTT	CASSRAGTDTGELFF
TRBD2	TRBV20-1	TRBJ2-3	NA	TGCAGTGCTTCCCGTCAACTTACTAGCGGGAAACGCTTAATCACAGATACGCAGTATTTT	CSASRQLTSGKRLITDTQYF
NA	TRBV6-1	TRBJ2-7	few	TGTGCCAGCAGTGAAGCAGGGACGGGCTCCTACGAGCAGTACTTC	CASSEAGTGSYEQYF
TRBD2	TRBV20-1	TRBJ2-1	NA	TGCAGTGCTAGTGGGGCGGGAGTCTACAATGAGCAGTTCTTC	CSASGAGVYNEQFF
NA	TRBV7-2	TRBJ2-5	many	TGTGCCAGCAGCCCCGCTACAGGGTTCATGGAGACCCAGTACTTC	CASSPATGFMETQYF
TRBD2	TRBV10-3	TRBJ2-3	few	TGTGCCATCAGTTTGGAGCGGGAGGGGCCAGATACGCAGTATTTT	CAISLEREGPDTQYF
NA	TRBV7-2	TRBJ1-1	NA	TGTGCCAGCAGCTTAGCTCAGGGTCATGAAGCTTTCTTT	CASSLAQGHEAFF
NA	TRBV4-1	TRBJ2-1	NA	TGCGCCAGCAGCCGGGAACCCCTCTACAATGAGCAGTTCTTC	CASSREPLYNEQFF
NA	TRBV6-5	TRBJ1-6	NA	TGTGCCAGCAGTTACTCCGGGACCGAGAATTCACCCCTCCACTTT	CASSYSGTENSPLHF
TRBD1	TRBV20-1	TRBJ2-3	few	TGCAGTGCTGCAGGACAGGGGGGCACAGATACGCAGTATTTT	CSAAGQGGTDTQYF
TRBD1	TRBV10-3	TRBJ2-5	NA	TGTGCCATCAGTATCGACAGGGGATCCCAAGAGACCCAGTACTTC	CAISIDRGSQETQYF
NA	TRBV5-5	TRBJ2-3	NA	TGTGCCAGCAGCTTGTACCCAGGCACAGCGGAGACCACAGATACGCAGTATTTT	CASSLYPGTAETTDTQYF
NA	TRBV27	TRBJ1-1	NA	TGTGCCAGCAGTTTATCTCCAGTCTCTGAAGCTTTCTTT	CASSLSPVSEAFF
NA	TRBV7-8	TRBJ2-1	NA	TGTGCCAGCAACGGGAGAGGGTTCTACAATGAGCAGTTCTTC	CASNGRGFYNEQFF